The clone carrying this T cell receptor (beta chain) was counted only a few times. A single record per CDR3 protein comes from TCRdb applying MiXCR to the 5' RACE reads. The table includes just over 95,000 distinct CDR3 sequences, 9.5% to 11% detected once. The length of the CDR3 is 14 residues. Trimming took 5 bases from V and 1 from J, leaving 10 bases between them. Germline loops: CDR1 SGHDN, CDR2 FVKESK. The data are from a study of early T cells in non-severe SARS-CoV-2 infection. The TCR was taken from an adult who was a healthcare worker with PCR-confirmed SARS-CoV-2 infection or an uninfected control (not recorded which). The material sequenced was whole blood, taken at baseline. The chain is built from TRBV14 and TRBJ2-3; weak D call: TRBD1 (6 bases). As DNA, the CDR3 is TGTGCCAGCAGCACCCGGACAGGCACAGATACGCAGTATTTT. It codes for CASSTRTGTDTQYF. Full variable domain (rest looked up from reference TRBV14 and TRBJ2-3): EAGVTQFPSHSVIEKGQTVTLRCDPISGHDNLYWYRRVMGKEIKFLLHFVKESKQDESGMPNNRFLAERTGGTYSTLKVQPAELEDSGVYFCASSTRTGTDTQYFGPGTRLTVL.